One and the same sample provided the 3 T cell receptor beta chains below, sequenced in a study of blood T cell repertoires in COVID-19. Assay used: immunoSEQ multiplex PCR; TCRdb lists only in-frame clones, some missing. The table has fewer than 200,000 clones, roughly 86% seen once. Material: peripheral blood. Source of these receptors: a man in his forties with active or convalescent COVID-19.

CDR3 bases: TGTGCCAGCAGCCAAACCAGACCAGGGGCGGCTTTCTTT. Translated: CASSQTRPGAAFF. The chain couples TRBV7-2 to TRBJ1-1; TRBD1 might be the D (6 bases). The CDR3 has 13 amino acids. V was clipped by 5 bases and J by 11 bases, with 18 bases between them. Germline V gives CDR1 SGHTA, CDR2 FQGNSA.

The rearrangement joins TRBV5-1 to TRBJ1-1; 9 bases align to TRBD1. Germline V gene sequence: CDR1 SGHRS, CDR2 YFSETQ. The CDR3 contains 17 residues. Germline trimming cut 4 bases from V and 3 bases from J; bases unmatched to any gene: 13. The chain's CDR3 is CASSPTYLQGADTEAFF. The CDR3, as DNA: TGCGCCAGCAGCCCGACTTATCTACAGGGGGCAGACACTGAAGCTTTCTTT.

V and J are TRBV5-1 and TRBJ1-1; 7 nucleotides match TRBD1. With V trimmed by 0 bases and J by 4 bases, 3 bases remained unmatched. This CDR3 region has 14 residues. Germline V lookup: CDR1 SGHRS, CDR2 YFSETQ. The CDR3 loop reads CASSLGDRATEAFF. The CDR3 region has the DNA TGCGCCAGCAGCTTGGGTGACAGGGCCACTGAAGCTTTCTTT.